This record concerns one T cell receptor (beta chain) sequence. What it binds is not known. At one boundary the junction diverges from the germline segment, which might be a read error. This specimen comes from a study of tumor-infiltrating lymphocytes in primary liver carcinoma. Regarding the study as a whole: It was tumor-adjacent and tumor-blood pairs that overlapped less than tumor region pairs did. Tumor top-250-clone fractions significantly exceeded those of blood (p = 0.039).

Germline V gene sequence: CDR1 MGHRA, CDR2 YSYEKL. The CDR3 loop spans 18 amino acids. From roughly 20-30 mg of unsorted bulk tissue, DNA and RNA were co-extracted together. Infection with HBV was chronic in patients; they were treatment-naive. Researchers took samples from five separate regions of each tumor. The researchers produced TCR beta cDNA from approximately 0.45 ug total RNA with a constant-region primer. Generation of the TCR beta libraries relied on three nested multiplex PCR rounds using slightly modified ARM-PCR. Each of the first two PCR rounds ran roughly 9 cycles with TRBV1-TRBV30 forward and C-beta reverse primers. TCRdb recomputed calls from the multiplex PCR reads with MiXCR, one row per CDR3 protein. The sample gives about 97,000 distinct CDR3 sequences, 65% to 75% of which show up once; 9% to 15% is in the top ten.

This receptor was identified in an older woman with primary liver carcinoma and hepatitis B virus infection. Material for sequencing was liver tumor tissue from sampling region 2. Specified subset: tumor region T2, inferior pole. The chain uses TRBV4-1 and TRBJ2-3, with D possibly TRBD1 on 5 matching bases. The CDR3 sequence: CASSQVSGAGRVADRQYF. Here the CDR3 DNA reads TGCGCCAGCAGCCAAGTGAGTGGAGCAGGCAGGGTCGCAGATAGGCAGTATTTT.